Each of the 7 T cell receptor beta chains below was sequenced from the same sample in a study of spatial heterogeneity in lung cancer (dated 2019 in TCRdb). The method was 5' RACE. TCRdb records NextSeq 500 as the sequencer. Through fastp at Q25 and MiXCR, TCRdb rebuilt clones from the public reads, retaining in-frame beta chains. Rows are combined by CDR3 protein, so each entry shows the most common genes and DNA. The sample data list tens of thousands of distinct CDR3 sequences, and roughly 13% of these were observed just once. 6.5% to 7.5% of the sample is in the top ten clones. The time point label for this specimen denotes: sample taken at primary tumor resection. Whole RNA extracted from tumor and nontumor lung tissue, or from cryopreserved PBMC samples, was used for TCR sequencing without cell sorting. Sequenced here: PBMCs, sampled at surgery. Receptor source: a male donor with early-stage non-small cell lung cancer.

This clonotype was observed a handful of times. This sequence joins TRBV5-8 and TRBJ1-4; D is possibly TRBD1 (5 bases). Looked up from germline, CDR1 is SGHTS and CDR2 is YDEGEE. The CDR3 totals 13 residues. Trimming removed 6 bases at V and 6 bases at J, with 12 bases between. The CDR3 is CASTAGGDEKLFF. The CDR3 nucleotides are TGTGCCAGCACGGCGGGGGGGGATGAAAAACTGTTTTTT.

The chain recombines TRBV4-3 with TRBJ1-5; no clear D gene. Germline V gives CDR1 LGHNA, CDR2 YSLEER. The CDR3 runs to 14 residues. V was pared by 0 bases and J by 8 bases, with 11 bases between. The CDR3 sequence is CASSQDTRGEPQHF. The CDR3 nucleotides are TGCGCCAGCAGCCAAGATACCCGCGGGGAGCCCCAGCATTTT.

This clonotype has at least ten counts. The chain carries TRBV29-1 and TRBJ1-5; D is unresolved. Trimming pared 5 bases from V and 9 bases from J, leaving 14 bases between. Germline assignment: CDR1 SQVTM and CDR2 ANQGSEA. The CDR3 contains 12 residues. In DNA form, the CDR3 reads TGCAGCGTTTTGGACGGGAATGGGCCCCAGCATTTT. Protein sequence: CSVLDGNGPQHF. The whole variable domain, filled in from reference TRBV29-1 and TRBJ1-5, reads SAVISQKPSRDICQRGTSLTIQCQVDSQVTMMFWYRQQPGQSLTLIATANQGSEATYESGFVIDKFPISRPNLTFSTLTVSNMSPEDSSIYLCSVLDGNGPQHFGDGTRLSIL.

In nucleotides, the CDR3 is TGTGCCAGCAGTTTAAAGGGATATGAAGAGACCCAGTACTTC. Translated: CASSLKGYEETQYF. J is TRBJ2-5 and V is TRBV28; D uncertain. The CDR3 sequence is 14 residues long. The V gene's germline CDR1 is MDHEN and CDR2 SYDVKM. The V and J ends lost 2 bases and 3 bases respectively, with 10 bases between them.

The chain recombines TRBV11-2 with TRBJ2-1; a possible D gene is TRBD2 (5 bases). CDR1 is SGHAT and CDR2 is FQNNGV in the germline V gene. The CDR3 totals 14 residues. With 1 base removed from V and 5 bases from J, the gap between germline ends came to 9 bases. The CDR3 nucleotides are TGTGCCAGCAGCTTAGGGACTGTAAACAATGAGCAGTTCTTC. Its protein is CASSLGTVNNEQFF.

The CDR3 loop is CASSHPGTNTEAFF. The CDR3 bases are TGCGCCAGCAGCCATCCTGGGACCAACACTGAAGCTTTCTTT. The gene calls are TRBV4-1 and TRBJ1-1, with a possible D match to TRBD1 (5 bases). Trimming left V 3 bases short and J 2 bases short, with 10 bases between. The CDR3 length is 14 residues. The germline V gene encodes CDR1 MGHRA and CDR2 YSYEKL.

This clonotype showed up just a few times. The chain has TRBV20-1 and TRBJ2-2, with TRBD1 identical over 7 bases. This CDR3 spans 14 amino acids. The ends lost 5 bases at V and 2 bases at J; junction bases unmatched: 5. CDR1 and CDR2 from the germline V gene are DFQATT and SNEGSKA (reference sequence). CDR3 protein: CSASRDSNTGELFF. The CDR3 DNA is TGCAGTGCTTCCCGGGACAGTAACACCGGGGAGCTGTTTTTT.